Shown below are 18 T cell receptor beta chains from a single sample sequenced in a study of blood T cells in healthy people across ages (dated by TCRdb to between 2014 and 2017). Library preparation was by 5' RACE. The data were produced on an Illumina HiSeq 2500. A second PCR of about 6 to 12 cycles was run with a J-beta primer mix and a sample-barcoded 5' primer. The public reads were reanalyzed by TCRdb: fastp trimming at Q25, MiXCR alignment, in-frame beta chains only. Entries that share a CDR3 protein sequence are merged under the most common genes and DNA. For this sample the table gives roughly 700,000 distinct CDR3 sequences, of which around a quarter were detected only once. The ten biggest clones cover more than 7.5% of the sample. The data were also submitted as part of a second study, on T cells of mothers and their children.

Sequenced sample: blood. Every receptor here comes from a boy between 5 and 17 years old in good health.

This chain links TRBV19 with TRBJ2-7; TRBD1 matches at 8 bases. In germline, CDR1 is LNHDA, CDR2 SQIVND (reference sequence). CDR3 length equals 14 residues. Trimming took 6 bases from V and 5 from J; bases not matched to a gene: 9. The DNA for the CDR3 is TGTGCCAGTAGCCCGACAGGGGAGAGGCACGAGCAGTACTTC. Translated, it gives CASSPTGERHEQYF.

The chain employs TRBV4-1 and TRBJ1-3; D is ambiguous. Trimming removed 1 base from V and 6 bases from J, with 4 bases in between. The germline CDR1 and CDR2 sequences are MGHRA and YSYEKL. The CDR3 covers 12 residues. CDR3 sequence reads: CASSQGPNTIYF. CDR3 DNA sequence: TGCGCCAGCAGCCAAGGGCCAAACACCATATATTTT.

In this sample, this clonotype turned up many times. V and J are TRBV28 and TRBJ2-7; D gene uncertain. Trimming removed 7 bases from V and 0 bases from J, with 4 bases in between. The CDR3 sequence is 11 residues long. Per the germline V gene, CDR1 is MDHEN and CDR2 is SYDVKM. The CDR3 DNA sequence: TGTGCCAGCACCAGCTCCTACGAGCAGTACTTC. Residues: CASTSSYEQYF.

The V gene is TRBV20-1, the J gene TRBJ1-1; D not certain. V was cut by 5 bases and J by 2 bases, with 12 bases left in between. CDR1 DFQATT and CDR2 SNEGSKA come from the germline V gene (reference sequence). This CDR3 has 13 amino acids. The CDR3 reads CSAPERGNTEAFF. CDR3 in DNA: TGCAGTGCTCCCGAGCGGGGTAACACTGAAGCTTTCTTT.

This clonotype was seen more than once but under ten times. The rearrangement joins TRBV9 to TRBJ2-4, with D tentatively TRBD2 (6 bases). V was shortened by 0 bases and J by 3 bases, with 10 bases between the two germline ends. The CDR3 is 15 amino acids. The germline CDR1 and CDR2 sequences are SGDLS and YYNGEE. Here the CDR3 reads CASSVDTGGKNIQYF. The CDR3 coding sequence is TGTGCCAGCAGCGTAGACACCGGGGGCAAAAACATTCAGTACTTC.

This clonotype turned up a few times. The chain recombines TRBV11-1 with TRBJ2-1, with 11 bases matching TRBD2. V shed 4 bases and J 7 bases; nucleotides not matched to a gene: 9. The CDR3 runs 16 residues. Germline V CDR1 and CDR2: SGHAT, FQDESV (reference sequence). The CDR3 region is CASSSATSGSGNEQFF. The CDR3 DNA is TGTGCCAGCAGCTCAGCAACTAGCGGGAGTGGGAATGAGCAGTTCTTC.

The chain has TRBV6-2 or TRBV6-3 and TRBJ2-5; D is unclear. The end of the DNA aligns better with TRBJ2-1, so the J call may be wrong. From germline, CDR1 is MNHEY and CDR2 SVGEGT. The CDR3 has 13 amino acids. The CDR3: CASSYGLNNEQFF. As DNA, the CDR3 is TGTGCCAGCAGTTATGGGCTGAATAATGAGCAGTTCTTC.

The chain carries TRBV6-1 and TRBJ2-3; 11 bases align to TRBD2. The CDR3 totals 14 residues. Per the germline V gene, CDR1 is MNHNS and CDR2 is SASEGT. The junction had 7 bases not matched to a gene; V was cut back by 10 bases and J by 4 bases. The chain's CDR3 is CATGLAGWPDTQYF. In nucleotides, the CDR3 is TGTGCCACAGGACTAGCGGGCTGGCCAGATACGCAGTATTTT.

This clonotype has just one count. The chain joins TRBV5-1 to TRBJ2-3, with 9 bases matching TRBD1. Germline V gene data show CDR1 as SGHRS and CDR2 as YFSETQ. The J segment lost 5 bases and the V segment lost 4 bases, leaving 11 bases of the junction unmatched. The CDR3 spans 16 residues. CDR3 in DNA: TGCGCCAGCAGCCCACAGGGGGCCGGGAGCGGAGATACGCAGTATTTT. It is translated as CASSPQGAGSGDTQYF. The entire variable domain, with the rest obtained from reference TRBV5-1 and TRBJ2-3, is as follows: KAGVTQTPRYLIKTRGQQVTLSCSPISGHRSVSWYQQTPGQGLQFLFEYFSETQRNKGNFPGRFSGRQFSNSRSEMNVSTLELGDSALYLCASSPQGAGSGDTQYFGPGTRLTVL.

This clonotype was seen only a few times. V and J are TRBV11-2 and TRBJ2-5, with D tentatively TRBD1 or TRBD2 (5 bases each). Trimming left V 5 bases short and J 7 bases short, with 17 bases between. Per germline, CDR1 SGHAT and CDR2 FQNNGV. There are 14 residues in the CDR3. The CDR3 bases are TGTGCCAGCAGCCGCTGGGACGGAAAAGGGACCCAGTACTTC. Its protein is CASSRWDGKGTQYF.

The V call is TRBV27, the J call TRBJ2-1; D gene unclear. The CDR3 consists of 11 residues. CDR1 and CDR2 from the germline V gene are MNHEY and SMNVEV (reference sequence). For the CDR3, the DNA is TGTGTCAGTCTCGGATCTCATGAGCAGTTCTTC. This encodes CVSLGSHEQFF.

The rearrangement joins TRBV7-9 to TRBJ1-2; a possible D gene is TRBD1 (5 bases). Germline V lookup: CDR1 SEHNR, CDR2 FQNEAQ (reference sequence). V lost 3 bases and J lost 4, with 12 bases in between. CDR3 size: 14 residues. The CDR3 sequence: CASSLSQGVYGYTF. Written as DNA, the CDR3 is TGTGCCAGCAGCTTGTCTCAGGGAGTCTATGGCTACACCTTC.

This clonotype has just one count. The chain recombines TRBV27 with TRBJ1-6; possibly TRBD1 for D (5 bases). Germline assignment: CDR1 MNHEY and CDR2 SMNVEV (reference sequence). Trimming stripped 6 bases from V and 11 bases from J, with 14 bases between. The CDR3 is made up of 13 amino acids. The DNA for the CDR3 is TGTGCCAGCAGCCAAGTTTCCAGGGCACCCCTCCACTTT. The encoded protein is CASSQVSRAPLHF.

This clonotype was picked up a small number of times. The rearrangement joins TRBV6-2 or TRBV6-3 to TRBJ2-5, with TRBD2 matching over 11 bases. The CDR3 totals 18 residues. Germline values: CDR1 MNHEY, CDR2 SVGEGT. The V and J ends lost 3 bases and 3 bases, in that order; junction bases with no gene match: 12. In DNA, the CDR3 is TGTGCCAGCAGTTATCTCGTCGAAACACTAGCGGGGGAAGAGACCCAGTACTTC. Its protein is CASSYLVETLAGEETQYF.

The chain carries TRBV15 and TRBJ1-1; D call uncertain. CDR1 and CDR2 (germline): LNHNV, YYDKDF (reference sequence). V was cut by 0 bases and J by 0 bases, with 8 bases left in between. This CDR3 contains 15 residues. CDR3 residues: CATSRDLQMNTEAFF. The CDR3 DNA is TGTGCCACCAGCAGAGATCTCCAGATGAACACTGAAGCTTTCTTT.

V usage is TRBV6-1 and J usage is TRBJ1-4; D perhaps matches TRBD1 (5 bases). The CDR3 has 14 residues. V lost 9 bases, J lost 0 bases, and 11 bases lay in between. The germline V gene encodes CDR1 MNHNS and CDR2 SASEGT. CDR3 coding DNA: TGTGCCAGTAGCGACAGTACAACTAATGAAAAACTGTTTTTT. Its protein is CASSDSTTNEKLFF.

Only a few counts were recorded for this clonotype. This chain links TRBV7-9 with TRBJ2-1; no clear D. Germline CDR1 is SEHNR and CDR2 is FQNEAQ (reference sequence). This CDR3 comprises 12 residues. Trimming stripped 5 bases from V and 4 bases from J, with 6 bases between. The chain's CDR3 is CASSPYYNEQFF. The DNA for the CDR3 is TGTGCCAGCAGCCCTTATTACAATGAGCAGTTCTTC. Looking up the rest from reference TRBV7-9 and TRBJ2-1 gives the full variable domain: DTGVSQNPRHKITKRGQNVTFRCDPISEHNRLYWYRQTLGQGPEFLTYFQNEAQLEKSRLLSDRFSAERPKGSFSTLEIQRTEQGDSAMYLCASSPYYNEQFFGPGTRLTVL.

The table lists this clonotype with a few counts. This chain uses TRBV6-1 with TRBJ2-5, with D perhaps given as TRBD1 or TRBD2 (6 bases each). The CDR3 extends over 13 amino acids. CDR1 and CDR2 from the germline V gene are MNHNS and SASEGT. Trimming stripped 6 bases from V and 3 bases from J, with 11 bases between. CDR3 loop: CASRYGGEETQYF. The DNA for the CDR3 is TGTGCCAGCAGATACGGGGGCGAAGAGACCCAGTACTTC.